This T cell receptor beta chain originates from a study of patients and donors after allogeneic stem cell transplantation. TCRdb re-analysed the RT-PCR reads in MiXCR, keeping a single row per CDR3 protein. The profile covers approximately 150,000 distinct CDR3 sequences, with about 32% appearing a single time and 3.2% taken by the ten largest. The CDR3 sequence is 16 residues long. Deletions cut 3 bases from V and 3 bases from J, with 15 bases between. Germline V lookup: CDR1 MNHEY, CDR2 SMNVEV (reference sequence). V is TRBV27 and J is TRBJ1-5; TRBD1 might be the D (6 bases). The TCR was taken from a human donor who was either an allogeneic HSCT recipient or a stem cell or donor lymphocyte infusion donor (not recorded which). It is not recorded whose cells these are; they may come from a transplant donor. The specimen sequenced was blood, either unsorted or a sorted T cell fraction (not recorded which). Here the CDR3 DNA reads TGTGCCAGCAGTTTTAACTCAGGGGCGCCCAATCAGCCCCAGCATTTT. Its translation: CASSFNSGAPNQPQHF.